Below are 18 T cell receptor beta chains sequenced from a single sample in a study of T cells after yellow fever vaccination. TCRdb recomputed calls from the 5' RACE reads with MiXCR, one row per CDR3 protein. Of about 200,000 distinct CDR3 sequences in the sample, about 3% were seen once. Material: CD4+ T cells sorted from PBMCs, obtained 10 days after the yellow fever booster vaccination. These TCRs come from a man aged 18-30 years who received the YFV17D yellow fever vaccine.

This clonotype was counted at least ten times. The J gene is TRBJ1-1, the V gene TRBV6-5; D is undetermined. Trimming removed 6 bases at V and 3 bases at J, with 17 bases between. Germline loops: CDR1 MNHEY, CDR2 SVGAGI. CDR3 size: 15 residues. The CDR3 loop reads CASSPLVGVDTEAFF. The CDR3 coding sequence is TGTGCCAGCAGCCCACTTGTCGGGGTTGACACTGAAGCTTTCTTT.

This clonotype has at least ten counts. CDR3 coding DNA: TGTGCCAGCAGCTTATCGGGGACCACCGGGGAGCTGTTTTTT. Protein sequence: CASSLSGTTGELFF. This chain joins TRBV7-3 and TRBJ2-2; D tentatively reads TRBD1 or TRBD2 (5 bases each). Per the germline V gene, CDR1 is SGHTA and CDR2 is FQGTGA. This CDR3 has 14 amino acids. V was trimmed by 2 bases and J by 4 bases, leaving 8 bases between them.

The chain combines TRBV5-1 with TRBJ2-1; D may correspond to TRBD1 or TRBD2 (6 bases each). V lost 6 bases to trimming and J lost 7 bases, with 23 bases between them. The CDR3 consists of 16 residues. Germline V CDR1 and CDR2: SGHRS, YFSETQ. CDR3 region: CASNDMTGGGWNEQFF. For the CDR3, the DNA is TGCGCCAGCAACGACATGACAGGAGGGGGGTGGAATGAGCAGTTCTTC.

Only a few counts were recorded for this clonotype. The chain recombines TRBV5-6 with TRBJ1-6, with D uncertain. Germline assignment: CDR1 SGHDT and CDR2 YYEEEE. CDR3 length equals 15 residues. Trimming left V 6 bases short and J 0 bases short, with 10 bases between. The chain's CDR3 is CASTRWSSYNSPLHF. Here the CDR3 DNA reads TGTGCCAGCACGCGGTGGAGCTCCTATAATTCACCCCTCCACTTT.

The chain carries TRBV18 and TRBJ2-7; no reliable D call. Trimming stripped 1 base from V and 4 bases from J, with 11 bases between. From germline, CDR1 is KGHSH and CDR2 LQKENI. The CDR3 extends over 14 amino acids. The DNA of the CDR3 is TGTGCCAGCTCACCACGGCACGAAGCTTACGAGCAGTACGTC. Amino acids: CASSPRHEAYEQYV.

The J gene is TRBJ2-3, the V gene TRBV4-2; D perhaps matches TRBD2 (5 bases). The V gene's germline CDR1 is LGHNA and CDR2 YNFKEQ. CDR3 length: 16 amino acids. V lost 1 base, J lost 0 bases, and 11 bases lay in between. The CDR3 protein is CASSQVVGLSTDTQYF. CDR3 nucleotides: TGTGCCAGCAGCCAAGTTGTAGGACTCAGCACAGATACGCAGTATTTT.

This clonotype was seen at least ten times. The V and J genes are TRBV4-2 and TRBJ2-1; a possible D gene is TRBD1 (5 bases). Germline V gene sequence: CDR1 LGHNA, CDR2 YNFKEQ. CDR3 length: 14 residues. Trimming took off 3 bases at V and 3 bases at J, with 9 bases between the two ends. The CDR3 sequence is CASSQGDSYNEQFF. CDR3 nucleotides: TGTGCCAGCAGCCAGGGCGACAGCTACAATGAGCAGTTCTTC.

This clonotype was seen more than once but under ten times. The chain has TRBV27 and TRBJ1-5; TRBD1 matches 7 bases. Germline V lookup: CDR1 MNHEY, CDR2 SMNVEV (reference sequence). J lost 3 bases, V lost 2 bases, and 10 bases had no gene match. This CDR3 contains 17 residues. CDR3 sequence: CASSLLSGTVYNQPQHF. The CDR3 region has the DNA TGTGCCAGCAGTTTACTGTCCGGGACAGTTTACAATCAGCCCCAGCATTTT.

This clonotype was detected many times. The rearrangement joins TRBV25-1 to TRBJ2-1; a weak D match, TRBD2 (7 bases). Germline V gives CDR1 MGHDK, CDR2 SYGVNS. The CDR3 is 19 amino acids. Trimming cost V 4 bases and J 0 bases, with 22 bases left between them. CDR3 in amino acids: CASSVRRGPLGSSYNEQFF. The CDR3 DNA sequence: TGTGCCAGCAGTGTGAGGCGGGGGCCCTTAGGGAGCTCCTACAATGAGCAGTTCTTC.

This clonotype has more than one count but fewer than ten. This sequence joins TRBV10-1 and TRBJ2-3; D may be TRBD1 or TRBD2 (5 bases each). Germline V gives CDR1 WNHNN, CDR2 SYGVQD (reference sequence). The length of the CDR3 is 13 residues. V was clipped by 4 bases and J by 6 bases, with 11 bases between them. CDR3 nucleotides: TGCGCCAGCAGTGTTTTAGGGACCGATACGCAGTATTTT. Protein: CASSVLGTDTQYF.

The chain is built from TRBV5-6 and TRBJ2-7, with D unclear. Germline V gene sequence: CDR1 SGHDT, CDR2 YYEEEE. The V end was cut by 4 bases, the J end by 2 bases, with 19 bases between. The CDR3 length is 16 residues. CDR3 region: CASSRRPTDGPYEQYV. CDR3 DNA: TGTGCCAGCAGCAGACGGCCTACGGATGGGCCCTACGAGCAGTACGTC.

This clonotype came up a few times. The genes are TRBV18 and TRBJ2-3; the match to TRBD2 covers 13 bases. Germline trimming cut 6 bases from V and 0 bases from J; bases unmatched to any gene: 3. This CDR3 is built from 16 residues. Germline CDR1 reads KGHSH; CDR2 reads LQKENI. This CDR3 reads CASSTLAGGSTDTQYF. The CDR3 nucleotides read TGTGCCAGCTCTACACTAGCGGGGGGGAGCACAGATACGCAGTATTTT.

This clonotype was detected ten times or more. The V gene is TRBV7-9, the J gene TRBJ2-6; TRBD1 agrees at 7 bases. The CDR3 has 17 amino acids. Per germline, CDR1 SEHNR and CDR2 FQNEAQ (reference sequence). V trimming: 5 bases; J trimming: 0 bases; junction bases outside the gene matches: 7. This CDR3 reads CASSTLTGSSGANVLTF. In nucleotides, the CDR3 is TGTGCCAGCAGCACCCTGACAGGGAGCTCTGGGGCCAACGTCCTGACTTTC.

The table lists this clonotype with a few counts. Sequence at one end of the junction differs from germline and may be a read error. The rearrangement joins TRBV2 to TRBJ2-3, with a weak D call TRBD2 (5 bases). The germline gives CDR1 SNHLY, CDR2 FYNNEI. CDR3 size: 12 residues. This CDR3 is CASSESGSGWSF. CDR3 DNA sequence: TGTGCCAGCAGTGAATCGGGGAGCGGATGGTCTTTT.

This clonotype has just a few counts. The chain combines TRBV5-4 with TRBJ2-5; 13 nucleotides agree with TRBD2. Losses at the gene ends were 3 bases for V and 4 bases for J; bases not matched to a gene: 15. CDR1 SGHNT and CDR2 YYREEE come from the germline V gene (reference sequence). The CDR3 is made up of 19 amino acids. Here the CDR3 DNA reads TGTGCCAGCAGCTCTAGAGGGACTAGCGGGGCTTGGGTGTCAGAGACCCAGTACTTC. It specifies CASSSRGTSGAWVSETQYF.

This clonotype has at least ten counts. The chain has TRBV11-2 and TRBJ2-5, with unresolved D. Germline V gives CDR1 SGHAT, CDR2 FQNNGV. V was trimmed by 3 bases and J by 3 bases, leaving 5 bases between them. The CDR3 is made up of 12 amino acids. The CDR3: CASSFREETQYF. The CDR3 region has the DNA TGTGCCAGCAGCTTCCGGGAAGAGACCCAGTACTTC.

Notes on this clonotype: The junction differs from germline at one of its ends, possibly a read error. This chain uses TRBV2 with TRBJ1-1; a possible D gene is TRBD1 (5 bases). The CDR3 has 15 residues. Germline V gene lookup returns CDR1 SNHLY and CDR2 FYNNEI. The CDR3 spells CASSELGWGNTEAFF. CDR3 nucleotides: TGTGCCAGCAGTGAGCTTGGATGGGGGAACACTGAAGCCTTCTTT.

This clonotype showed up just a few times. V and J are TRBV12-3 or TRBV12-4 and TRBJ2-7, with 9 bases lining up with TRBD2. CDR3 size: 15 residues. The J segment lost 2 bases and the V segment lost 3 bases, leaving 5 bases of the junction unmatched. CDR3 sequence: CASSLGAGGTYEQYF. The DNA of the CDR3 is TGTGCCAGCAGTTTGGGGGCGGGGGGGACCTACGAGCAGTACTTC.